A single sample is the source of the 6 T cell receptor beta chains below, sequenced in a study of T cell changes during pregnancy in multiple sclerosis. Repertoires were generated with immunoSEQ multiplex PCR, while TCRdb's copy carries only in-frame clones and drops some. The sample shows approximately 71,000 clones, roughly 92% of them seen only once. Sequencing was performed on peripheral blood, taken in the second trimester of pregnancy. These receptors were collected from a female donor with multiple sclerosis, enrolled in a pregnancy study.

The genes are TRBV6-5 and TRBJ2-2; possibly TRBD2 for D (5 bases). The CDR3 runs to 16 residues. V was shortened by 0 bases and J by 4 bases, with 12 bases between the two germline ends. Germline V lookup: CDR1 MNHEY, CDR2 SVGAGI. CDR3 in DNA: TGTGCCAGCAGTTACTCCCTCCCGGGGAGCACCGGGGAGCTGTTTTTT. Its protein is CASSYSLPGSTGELFF.

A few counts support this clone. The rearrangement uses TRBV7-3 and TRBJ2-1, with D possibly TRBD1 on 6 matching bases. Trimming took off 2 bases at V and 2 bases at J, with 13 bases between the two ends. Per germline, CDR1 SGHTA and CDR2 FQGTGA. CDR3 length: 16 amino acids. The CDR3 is CASSLVRAGAYNEQFF. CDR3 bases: TGTGCCAGCAGCTTAGTCCGGGCAGGGGCCTACAATGAGCAGTTCTTC.

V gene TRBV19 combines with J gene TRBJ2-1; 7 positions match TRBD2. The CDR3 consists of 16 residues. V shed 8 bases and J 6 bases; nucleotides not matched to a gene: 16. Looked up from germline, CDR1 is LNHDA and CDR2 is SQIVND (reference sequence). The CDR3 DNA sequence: TGTGCCAGTGAAAAAGGGACTACCATTAAACCCAATGAGCAGTTCTTC. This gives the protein CASEKGTTIKPNEQFF.

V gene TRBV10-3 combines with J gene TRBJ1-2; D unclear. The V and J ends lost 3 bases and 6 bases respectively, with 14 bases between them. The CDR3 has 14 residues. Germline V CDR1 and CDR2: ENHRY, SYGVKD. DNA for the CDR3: TGTGCCATCAGTGATTGGTGGGAGAGTGATGGCTACACCTTC. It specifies CAISDWWESDGYTF.

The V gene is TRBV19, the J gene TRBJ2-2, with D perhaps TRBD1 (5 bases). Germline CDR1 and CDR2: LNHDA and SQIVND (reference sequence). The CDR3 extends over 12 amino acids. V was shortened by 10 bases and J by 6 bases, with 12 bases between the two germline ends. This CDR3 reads CATSGYPGELFF. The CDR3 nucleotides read TGTGCCACCTCAGGGTATCCCGGGGAGCTGTTTTTT.

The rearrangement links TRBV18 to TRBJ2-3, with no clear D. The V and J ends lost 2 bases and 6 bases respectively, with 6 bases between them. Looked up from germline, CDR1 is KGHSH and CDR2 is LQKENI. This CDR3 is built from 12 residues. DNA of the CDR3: TGTGCCAGCTCACCATCGGGTGATACGCAGTATTTT. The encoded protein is CASSPSGDTQYF.